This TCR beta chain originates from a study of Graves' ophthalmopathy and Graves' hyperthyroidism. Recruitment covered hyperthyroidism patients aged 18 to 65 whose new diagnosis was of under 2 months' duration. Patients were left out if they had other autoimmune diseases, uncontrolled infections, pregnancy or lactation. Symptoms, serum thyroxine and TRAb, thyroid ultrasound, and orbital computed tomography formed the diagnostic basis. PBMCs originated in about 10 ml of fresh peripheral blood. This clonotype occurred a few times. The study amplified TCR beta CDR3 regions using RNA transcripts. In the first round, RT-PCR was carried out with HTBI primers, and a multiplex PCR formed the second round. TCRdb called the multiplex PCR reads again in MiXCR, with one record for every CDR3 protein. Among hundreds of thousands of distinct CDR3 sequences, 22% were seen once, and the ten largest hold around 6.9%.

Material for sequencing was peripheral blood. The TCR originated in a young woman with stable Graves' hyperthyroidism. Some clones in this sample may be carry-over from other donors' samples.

The CDR3 DNA is TGTGCCAGCAGTATAGGATCGAACACTGAAGCTTTCTTT. Translating it yields CASSIGSNTEAFF. This chain connects TRBV11-1 to TRBJ1-1; unclear D gene. The V and J ends lost 6 bases and 1 base respectively, with 9 bases between them. Germline values: CDR1 SGHAT, CDR2 FQDESV (reference sequence). The CDR3 extends over 13 amino acids. The full variable domain, completed using reference TRBV11-1 and TRBJ1-1, is EAEVAQSPRYKITEKSQAVAFWCDPISGHATLYWYRQILGQGPELLVQFQDESVVDDSQLPKDRFSAERLKGVDSTLKIQPAELGDSAMYLCASSIGSNTEAFFGQGTRLTVV.